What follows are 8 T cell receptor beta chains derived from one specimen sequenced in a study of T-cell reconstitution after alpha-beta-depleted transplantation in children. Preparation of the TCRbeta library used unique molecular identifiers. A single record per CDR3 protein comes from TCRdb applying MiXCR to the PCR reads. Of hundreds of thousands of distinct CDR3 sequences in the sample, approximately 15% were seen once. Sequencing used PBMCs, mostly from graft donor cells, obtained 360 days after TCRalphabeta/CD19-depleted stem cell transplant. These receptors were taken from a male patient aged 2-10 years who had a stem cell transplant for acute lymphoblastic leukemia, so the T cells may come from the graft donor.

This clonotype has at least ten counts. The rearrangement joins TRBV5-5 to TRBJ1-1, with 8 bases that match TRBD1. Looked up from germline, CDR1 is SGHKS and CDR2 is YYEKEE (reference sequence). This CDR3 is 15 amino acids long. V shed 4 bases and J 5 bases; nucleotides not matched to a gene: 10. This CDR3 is CASSPTGQGGTEAFF. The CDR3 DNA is TGTGCCAGCAGCCCAACCGGACAGGGAGGGACTGAAGCTTTCTTT.

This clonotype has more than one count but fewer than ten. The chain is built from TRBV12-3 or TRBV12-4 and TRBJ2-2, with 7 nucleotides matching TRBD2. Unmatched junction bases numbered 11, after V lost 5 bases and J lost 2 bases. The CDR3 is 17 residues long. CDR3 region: CASSRPGGRDNTGELFF. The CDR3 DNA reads TGTGCCAGCAGTCGCCCGGGGGGAAGGGACAACACCGGGGAGCTGTTTTTT.

The CDR3 loop is CATEKRDRGPPYTGELFF. CDR3 sequence (DNA): TGTGCCACCGAAAAGCGGGACAGGGGGCCCCCATACACCGGGGAGCTGTTTTTT. This chain uses TRBV10-3 with TRBJ2-2; TRBD1 aligns across 12 bases. The J segment lost 3 bases and the V segment lost 10 bases, leaving 15 bases of the junction unmatched. CDR3 length: 18 residues. Germline V gives CDR1 ENHRY, CDR2 SYGVKD.

The CDR3 here is CASSGRGDHNTDTQYF. The CDR3 bases are TGTGCCAGCAGTGGGAGAGGGGACCACAACACAGATACGCAGTATTTT. The rearrangement uses TRBV25-1 and TRBJ2-3; tentatively, D is TRBD1 or TRBD2 (5 bases each). Trimming removed 4 bases at V and 2 bases at J, with 16 bases between. Germline CDR1 and CDR2: MGHDK and SYGVNS. The CDR3 is made up of 16 amino acids.

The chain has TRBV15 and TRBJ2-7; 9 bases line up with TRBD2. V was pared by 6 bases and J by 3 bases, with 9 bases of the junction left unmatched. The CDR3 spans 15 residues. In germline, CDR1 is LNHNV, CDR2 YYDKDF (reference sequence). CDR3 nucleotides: TGTGCCACCAGTATGTTTCTAGCGGGGAACTACGAGCAGTACTTC. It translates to CATSMFLAGNYEQYF.

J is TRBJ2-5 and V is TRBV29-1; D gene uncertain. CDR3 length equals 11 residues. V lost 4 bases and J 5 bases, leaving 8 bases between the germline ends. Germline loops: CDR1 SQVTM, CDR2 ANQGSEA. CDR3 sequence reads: CSVGVMETQYF. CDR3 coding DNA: TGCAGCGTTGGGGTTATGGAGACCCAGTACTTC.

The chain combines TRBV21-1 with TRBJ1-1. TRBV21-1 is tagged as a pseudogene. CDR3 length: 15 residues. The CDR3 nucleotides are TGTGCCAGCAGCAAAATTTCATTTGGGATGTTTCAAGCTTTCTTT. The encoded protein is CASSKISFGMFQAFF.

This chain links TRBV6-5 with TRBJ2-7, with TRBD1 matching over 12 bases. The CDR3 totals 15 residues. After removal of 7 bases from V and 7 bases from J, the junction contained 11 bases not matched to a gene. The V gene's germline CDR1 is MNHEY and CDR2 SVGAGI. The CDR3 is CASNYGGQGAGEQYF. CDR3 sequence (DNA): TGTGCCAGCAATTATGGGGGACAGGGGGCTGGTGAGCAGTACTTC.